The subject of this entry is one T cell receptor beta chain. Its specificity is unknown. Recent vaccinations or acute infections were absent in the healthy HIV-negative adult donors. Clones were read by immunoSEQ multiplex PCR, and TCRdb kept only the in-frame ones, dropping some. The sample shows over a million clones, about 75% of them seen only once. This sample is drawn from a study of shared clonotypes between healthy human individuals. General observations from the study: Among the subsets, naive ones generally showed larger estimated richness than memory ones. Rarefaction indicated that sorted-subset sequencing remained incomplete although depth was large. The four-donor shared clonotypes exceeded non-shared clonotypes in generation probability, with non-shared ones scoring lower.

V trimming: 5 bases; J trimming: 6 bases; junction bases outside the gene matches: 6. The germline gives CDR1 SGHVS, CDR2 FNYEAQ. The CDR3 has 15 amino acids. The source is a man aged 18-30 years in good health. This chain joins TRBV7-6 and TRBJ2-1; 11 bases line up with TRBD2. The sequenced sample consisted of memory CD4+ T cells sorted from blood. Subset denoted: CD45RA-negative fraction. This CDR3 reads CASSLLAGALNEQFF. In DNA form, the CDR3 reads TGTGCCAGCAGCCTACTAGCGGGAGCCCTCAATGAGCAGTTCTTC.